The 18 T cell receptor beta chains listed next were all sequenced from one sample in a study of identical twins. TCRdb independently ran MiXCR on the 5' RACE reads; one entry per CDR3 protein. The data contain approximately 300,000 distinct CDR3 sequences, 8% to 9.5% of them singletons. A further study also used this sample, focusing on yellow fever vaccine responses in identical twins.

Specimen: CD8+ T cells sorted from blood. These receptors were collected from a young woman in good health.

In this sample, this clonotype turned up a few times. The rearrangement uses TRBV5-8 and TRBJ2-7; weak D call: TRBD1 (6 bases). The V and J ends lost 0 bases and 4 bases respectively, with 14 bases between them. CDR1 and CDR2 from the germline V gene are SGHTS and YDEGEE. This CDR3 spans 15 amino acids. CDR3: CASSLVVTGSYEQYF. CDR3 coding DNA: TGTGCCAGCAGCTTGGTCGTTACAGGGTCGTACGAGCAGTACTTC.

The V gene is TRBV6-2 or TRBV6-3, the J gene TRBJ2-1; the D call may be TRBD1 or TRBD2 (5 bases each). V dropped 6 bases and J dropped 9 bases, with 12 bases sitting between them. CDR1 and CDR2 (germline): MNHEY, SVGEGT. The CDR3 has 12 amino acids. CDR3 in amino acids: CASSWDESEQFF. Here the CDR3 DNA reads TGTGCCAGCAGCTGGGACGAGAGTGAGCAGTTCTTC.

There are many counts of this clonotype. CDR3 in DNA: TGTGCCAGCAGCCAAGCGTCCGACGGAACCTACGAGCAGTACTTC. Its translation is CASSQASDGTYEQYF. This sequence joins TRBV4-2 and TRBJ2-7; D gene uncertain. CDR3 length equals 15 residues. Between the trimmed V and J ends, which lost 1 base and 2 bases, there was a span of 12 bases. Germline lookup yields CDR1 LGHNA and CDR2 YNFKEQ.

The chain links TRBV21-1 to TRBJ2-1; the D segment call TRBD2 is taken from the table without a DNA check. TRBV21-1 corresponds to a pseudogene. The CDR3 is 15 amino acids. The CDR3 loop reads CASSEGLAGVNEQFF. In nucleotides, the CDR3 is TGTGCCAGCAGCGAGGGACTAGCGGGGGTCAATGAGCAGTTCTTC.

This clonotype was detected only a few times. The chain employs TRBV7-9 and TRBJ2-3, with 7 bases fitting TRBD2. The CDR3 covers 16 residues. Germline-derived CDR1 and CDR2 are SEHNR and FQNEAQ (reference sequence). V was pared by 0 bases and J by 2 bases, with 5 bases of the junction left unmatched. The CDR3: CASSLAGGSLTDTQYF. CDR3 nucleotides: TGTGCCAGCAGCTTAGCGGGAGGGTCTCTCACAGATACGCAGTATTTT.

This clonotype was seen many times. This chain links TRBV7-8 with TRBJ2-7; TRBD2 agrees at 7 bases. CDR3 length: 15 amino acids. The V gene end was trimmed by 5 bases and the J gene end by 5 bases; junction bases not matched to a gene: 12. Germline CDR1 reads SGHVS; CDR2 reads FQNEAQ. The CDR3 loop reads CASSRGTTSIHEQYF. The CDR3 DNA follows: TGTGCCAGCAGCAGAGGGACGACTAGCATCCACGAGCAGTACTTC. The full variable domain, with the rest looked up from reference TRBV7-8 and TRBJ2-7, is GAGVSQSPRYKVAKRGQDVALRCDPISGHVSLFWYQQALGQGPEFLTYFQNEAQLDKSGLPSDRFFAERPEGSVSTLKIQRTQQEDSAVYLCASSRGTTSIHEQYFGPGTRLTVT.

In nucleotides, the CDR3 is TGTGCCAGCAGTTTATCGGGGGCCTACTATAATTCACCCCTCCACTTT. It yields the protein CASSLSGAYYNSPLHF. This chain uses TRBV27 with TRBJ1-6; a weak D match, TRBD1 (6 bases). Trimming took off 0 bases at V and 3 bases at J, with 9 bases between the two ends. CDR1 MNHEY and CDR2 SMNVEV come from the germline V gene (reference sequence). The CDR3 spans 16 residues.

This clonotype was detected a few times. The chain links TRBV20-1 to TRBJ2-5; D is perhaps TRBD1 or TRBD2 (6 bases each). The germline CDR1 and CDR2 sequences are DFQATT and SNEGSKA (reference sequence). The CDR3 has 12 amino acids. V was clipped by 3 bases and J by 4 bases, with 9 bases between them. For the CDR3, the DNA is TGCAGTGCTAGGGAGGGGGGAGAGACCCAGTACTTC. It codes for CSAREGGETQYF.

This clonotype was detected many times. The rearrangement links TRBV29-1 to TRBJ2-1, with D maybe TRBD2 (6 bases). V was shortened by 5 bases and J by 11 bases, with 10 bases between the two germline ends. The CDR3 totals 10 residues. The germline V gene has CDR1 SQVTM and CDR2 ANQGSEA. The CDR3 DNA sequence: TGCAGCGTTACGGGGGATAAGCAGTTCTTC. It is translated as CSVTGDKQFF.

The J gene is TRBJ2-7, the V gene TRBV29-1; 10 positions agree with TRBD1. V lost 6 bases to trimming and J lost 1 base; unmatched junction nucleotides: 6. The germline V gene encodes CDR1 SQVTM and CDR2 ANQGSEA. CDR3 length: 14 amino acids. The CDR3 DNA reads as TGCAGCGTGGGCGGGACAGGGGATTCCTACGAGCAGTACTTC. This gives the protein CSVGGTGDSYEQYF.

The CDR3 protein is CASSLTWKRGATDTQYF. The CDR3 DNA follows: TGTGCCAGCAGCTTAACGTGGAAGCGGGGAGCCACAGATACGCAGTATTTT. The rearrangement uses TRBV7-3 and TRBJ2-3; TRBD2 agrees at 7 bases. The CDR3 loop spans 17 amino acids. V dropped 0 bases and J dropped 2; count of bases not matched to a gene: 8. Germline loops: CDR1 SGHTA, CDR2 FQGTGA.

The sample holds many counts of this clonotype. V and J are TRBV7-9 and TRBJ2-3; D might be TRBD1 or TRBD2, each matching 5 bases. CDR1 SEHNR and CDR2 FQNEAQ come from the germline V gene (reference sequence). This CDR3 region has 14 residues. Deletions cut 3 bases from V and 4 bases from J, with 11 bases between. CDR3 region: CASSFRGVADTQYF. CDR3 sequence (DNA): TGTGCCAGCAGCTTTAGGGGAGTCGCAGATACGCAGTATTTT. The whole variable domain, filled in from reference TRBV7-9 and TRBJ2-3, reads DTGVSQNPRHKITKRGQNVTFRCDPISEHNRLYWYRQTLGQGPEFLTYFQNEAQLEKSRLLSDRFSAERPKGSFSTLEIQRTEQGDSAMYLCASSFRGVADTQYFGPGTRLTVL.

This clonotype showed up just a few times. Here the CDR3 reads CASSSPNKASRGEQFF. The CDR3 DNA sequence: TGTGCCAGCAGCTCCCCCAATAAGGCCAGCCGGGGGGAGCAGTTCTTC. The chain links TRBV5-5 to TRBJ2-1, with D tentatively TRBD2 (6 bases). This CDR3 comprises 16 residues. The ends were cut back, 3 bases at V and 10 bases at J, with 23 bases in the middle. Germline CDR1 and CDR2: SGHKS and YYEKEE (reference sequence). The whole variable domain, filled in from reference TRBV5-5 and TRBJ2-1, reads DAGVTQSPTHLIKTRGQQVTLRCSPISGHKSVSWYQQVLGQGPQFIFQYYEKEERGRGNFPDRFSARQFPNYSSELNVNALLLGDSALYLCASSSPNKASRGEQFFGPGTRLTVL.

The V and J genes are TRBV19 and TRBJ2-3; D not resolved. V was shortened by 11 bases and J by 3 bases, with 15 bases between the two germline ends. CDR3 length equals 13 residues. CDR1 and CDR2 from the germline V gene are LNHDA and SQIVND (reference sequence). CDR3 DNA sequence: TGTGCCGCAAGTAGGATTGGGACAGATACGCAGTATTTT. It translates to CAASRIGTDTQYF.

The genes are TRBV29-1 and TRBJ2-2; 9 bases are shared with TRBD1. This CDR3 region has 15 residues. Per germline, CDR1 SQVTM and CDR2 ANQGSEA. The ends lost 3 bases at V and 1 base at J; junction bases unmatched: 3. In DNA, the CDR3 is TGCAGCGTTGAGATGGGACAGGGGAACACCGGGGAGCTGTTTTTT. This gives the protein CSVEMGQGNTGELFF.

The DNA for the CDR3 is TGTGCCAGCAAAAACGCGGGGGGCCATGGCTACACCTTC. It yields the protein CASKNAGGHGYTF. V is TRBV28 and J is TRBJ1-2; a weak D match, TRBD1 (6 bases). Looked up from germline, CDR1 is MDHEN and CDR2 is SYDVKM. This CDR3 is 13 amino acids long. V lost 7 bases and J 6 bases, leaving 15 bases between the germline ends.

This clonotype showed up just a few times. The chain is built from TRBV20-1 and TRBJ2-2, with 7 nucleotides matching TRBD1. Germline loops: CDR1 DFQATT, CDR2 SNEGSKA (reference sequence). Trimming took 0 bases from V and 0 from J; bases not matched to a gene: 4. The CDR3 has 16 amino acids. DNA for the CDR3: TGCAGTGCTAGAGATCCCGGGACAGCGAACACCGGGGAGCTGTTTTTT. Translated, it gives CSARDPGTANTGELFF.

The chain recombines TRBV2 with TRBJ1-6, with D hard to call. CDR1 SNHLY and CDR2 FYNNEI come from the germline V gene. Trimming shortened V by 1 base and J by 6 bases, and 7 bases separated the two germline ends. This CDR3 has 14 amino acids. CDR3 nucleotides: TGTGCCAGCAGTGAAGGGTCGGGTAATTCACCCCTCCACTTT. Translating it yields CASSEGSGNSPLHF.